Following are 3 T cell receptor beta chains from one sample sequenced in a study of shared clonotypes between healthy human individuals. The assay was immunoSEQ multiplex PCR, and TCRdb's table has in-frame clones only and misses some. The sample lists about 2.1 million clones, approximately 92% occurring once. Naive-designated CD8 cells lacked CD45RO, were positively enriched for CCR7, and omitted terminally differentiated effector memory CD45RA+ cells. Input material: naive CD8+ T cells from PBMCs. The source is a man aged 18-30 years in good health. Some clones in this sample may be carry-over from other donors' samples.

The V and J genes are TRBV6-5 and TRBJ2-7; 9 positions agree with TRBD1. The CDR3 extends over 13 amino acids. CDR1 and CDR2 from the germline V gene are MNHEY and SVGAGI. The V and J ends lost 5 bases and 4 bases, in that order; junction bases with no gene match: 3. The CDR3 bases are TGTGCCAGCAGTACGGACAGGGGTTACGAGCAGTACTTC. It is translated as CASSTDRGYEQYF.

The V and J genes are TRBV7-3 and TRBJ2-1; weak D call: TRBD1 (5 bases). CDR3 size: 15 residues. CDR1 and CDR2 (germline): SGHTA, FQGTGA. Trimming shortened V by 2 bases and J by 6 bases, and 14 bases separated the two germline ends. CDR3 region: CASSLGQDIFNEQFF. In DNA, the CDR3 is TGTGCCAGCAGCTTAGGGCAGGACATATTCAATGAGCAGTTCTTC.

The chain combines TRBV19 with TRBJ1-1, with a possible D match to TRBD1 (5 bases). V lost 1 base to trimming and J lost 4 bases, with 10 bases between them. Germline V lookup: CDR1 LNHDA, CDR2 SQIVND (reference sequence). The CDR3 runs to 14 residues. The CDR3, as DNA: TGTGCCAGTAGTATAGCATCGGGGCGCACTGAAGCTTTCTTT. It yields the protein CASSIASGRTEAFF.